The entry that follows covers one T cell receptor beta chain sequence. A much larger clone differs by one base, so this may be a read error. Patients with ophthalmopathy all had a Clinical Activity Score of at least 3, a NOSPECS grade of at least 4 and duration under 3 months. This record comes from a study of T cells in Graves' hyperthyroidism and ophthalmopathy. Trimming shortened V by 3 bases and J by 2 bases, and 12 bases separated the two germline ends. Looked up from germline, CDR1 is MGHRA and CDR2 is YSYEKL. The CDR3 is 15 residues long. TCR beta CDR3 regions were amplified from RNA. The HTBI primer set drove a first-round RT-PCR of the TCR CDR3. TCRdb recomputed calls from the multiplex PCR reads with MiXCR, one row per CDR3 protein. Here the sample spans about 530,000 distinct CDR3 sequences, about a sixth being singletons.

The chain carries TRBV4-1 and TRBJ2-3; the D is unclear. The sample was blood. This TCR was recovered from a woman aged 18-29 years with Graves' ophthalmopathy. CDR3 amino acids: CASSHVDSYTDTQYF. The CDR3 DNA sequence: TGCGCCAGCAGCCATGTTGACTCCTACACAGATACGCAGTATTTT.